This is a list of T cell receptor beta chains from one sample in a study of blood T cell repertoires in COVID-19. Sequencing was performed with immunoSEQ multiplex PCR; in TCRdb, only in-frame clones are kept and a portion is missing. The sample carries roughly 180,000 clones, roughly 79% recorded once. Sequencing was done on a sample of peripheral blood. These receptors were taken from a woman between 35 and 50 years old with COVID-19, enrolled during active disease. CDR3s include the opening cysteine and the closing phenylalanine or tryptophan. A D gene is named only where the DNA matches it firmly. Not every row has a clone size; where given, it reads once, few, many or a size class.

size	V	D	J	CDR3	DNA
.	TRBV5-8	TRBD1	TRBJ1-5	CASSSGTGPNQPQHF	TGTGCCAGCAGCTCGGGGACAGGCCCCAATCAGCCCCAGCATTTT
.	TRBV19	TRBD1	TRBJ2-2	CATASLSDRGTGELFF	TGTGCCACCGCGAGCCTATCGGACAGGGGCACCGGGGAGCTGTTTTTT
.	TRBV7-3	.	TRBJ2-1	CASSSQSAGAEQFF	TGTGCCAGCAGCTCGCAGTCTGCAGGGGCTGAGCAGTTCTTC
.	TRBV19	.	TRBJ1-2	CASKEGWGGYTF	TGTGCCAGTAAGGAGGGTTGGGGTGGCTACACCTTC
.	TRBV6-1	TRBD2	TRBJ2-5	CASSEATGGQETQYF	TGTGCCAGCAGTGAAGCTACGGGAGGGCAAGAGACCCAGTACTTC
.	TRBV6-5	.	TRBJ2-4	CASTRQLAKNIQYF	TGTGCCAGCACCCGACAGCTAGCCAAAAACATTCAGTACTTC
.	TRBV7-9	TRBD1	TRBJ1-6	CASSATGGSPLHF	TGTGCCAGCAGCGCGACAGGGGGTTCACCCCTCCACTTT
.	TRBV19	TRBD1	TRBJ1-2	CASSATGVSGYGYTF	TGTGCCAGTAGTGCAACAGGGGTGTCGGGCTATGGCTACACCTTC
.	TRBV19	.	TRBJ2-2	CASSISGAPGELFF	TGTGCCAGTAGTATCTCTGGGGCTCCCGGGGAGCTGTTTTTT
.	TRBV20-1	.	TRBJ2-5	CSASGDSGRKTQYF	TGCAGTGCTAGTGGGGACAGCGGGCGTAAGACCCAGTACTTC
many	TRBV25-1	TRBD2	TRBJ2-1	CASSKEAGGLGNEQFF	TGTGCCAGCAGTAAGGAAGCGGGGGGGCTTGGAAATGAGCAGTTCTTC
.	TRBV6-5	TRBD2	TRBJ2-5	CATPGTNGETQYF	TGTGCCACCCCCGGGACTAATGGGGAGACCCAGTACTTC
.	TRBV7-9	.	TRBJ1-5	CASSTTGDGNQPQHF	TGTGCCAGCAGCACAACAGGAGATGGCAATCAGCCCCAGCATTTT
.	TRBV28	.	TRBJ2-6	CASSPGVAGANVLTF	TGTGCCAGCAGCCCAGGGGTGGCTGGGGCCAACGTCCTGACTTTC
.	TRBV10-2	TRBD1	TRBJ1-5	CASSTQGANQPQHF	TGCGCCAGCAGTACCCAGGGGGCAAATCAGCCCCAGCATTTT
.	TRBV7-8	.	TRBJ2-1	CASSLGGRLGYNEQFF	TGTGCCAGCAGCCTAGGCGGGCGACTAGGGTACAATGAGCAGTTCTTC
.	TRBV6-6	TRBD1	TRBJ1-3	CASSQQGYGNTIYF	TGTGCCAGCAGTCAACAGGGGTATGGAAACACCATATATTTT
.	TRBV5-1	TRBD2	TRBJ2-7	CASSSSGVSYEQYF	TGCGCCAGCAGCTCTAGCGGGGTCTCCTACGAGCAGTACTTC
.	TRBV2	.	TRBJ1-5	CASSGRGGSQPQHF	TGTGCCAGCAGTGGGCGGGGGGGAAGCCAGCCCCAGCATTTT
few	TRBV4-1	TRBD1	TRBJ1-6	CASSQDLGQGFSPLHF	TGCGCCAGCAGCCAAGATCTGGGACAGGGGTTTTCACCCCTCCACTTT
few	TRBV4-2	TRBD1	TRBJ2-5	CASSQAAGQGGETQYF	TGTGCCAGCAGCCAAGCGGCCGGACAGGGCGGAGAGACCCAGTACTTC
.	TRBV10-2	.	TRBJ2-5	CASSVQDSQRGSQYF	TGCGCCAGCAGTGTCCAGGACAGCCAAAGGGGGTCCCAGTACTTC
.	TRBV10-2	TRBD1	TRBJ2-2	CASGTGQGLTGELFF	TGCGCCAGCGGGACAGGACAGGGATTGACCGGGGAGCTGTTTTTT
.	TRBV14	.	TRBJ1-1	CASSQSLGRMNTEAFF	TGTGCCAGCAGTCAAAGTTTGGGGAGGATGAACACTGAAGCTTTCTTT
.	TRBV2	TRBD1	TRBJ2-1	CASGDRLRNEQFF	TGTGCCAGCGGGGACAGGTTACGCAATGAGCAGTTCTTC
.	TRBV2	TRBD1	TRBJ1-3	CASSRDRDPSGNTIYF	TGTGCCAGCAGTCGGGACAGGGACCCTTCTGGAAACACCATATATTTT
.	TRBV2	.	TRBJ1-6	CASSDEAVRQKASPLHF	TGTGCCAGCAGTGATGAGGCGGTAAGACAGAAAGCTTCACCCCTCCACTTT
.	TRBV27	.	TRBJ2-3	CASSSAGLSSDTQYF	TGTGCCAGCAGTTCAGCCGGACTATCATCAGATACGCAGTATTTT
.	TRBV6-6	.	TRBJ1-1	CASMGGDTGIGTEAFF	TGTGCCAGCATGGGTGGTGACACGGGGATAGGGACTGAAGCTTTCTTT
.	TRBV28	.	TRBJ2-3	CASSLGGNADTQYF	TGTGCCAGCAGTTTAGGAGGGAATGCAGATACGCAGTATTTT
.	TRBV9	TRBD1	TRBJ2-7	CASSEGQGPSSFYEQYF	TGTGCCAGCAGCGAGGGACAGGGGCCCTCTTCCTTCTACGAGCAGTACTTC
.	TRBV19	.	TRBJ2-5	CASRSLGETQYF	TGTGCCAGTCGGAGCCTCGGGGAGACCCAGTACTTC
.	TRBV5-1	TRBD1	TRBJ2-2	CASSSQGATGELFF	TGCGCCAGCAGCTCCCAGGGGGCGACCGGGGAGCTGTTTTTT
.	TRBV28	.	TRBJ2-2	CASTITRVNTGELFF	TGTGCCAGCACCATAACCAGGGTCAACACCGGGGAGCTGTTTTTT
.	TRBV20-1	.	TRBJ1-2	CSARDLLGYTF	TGCAGTGCTAGAGATCTACTTGGCTACACCTTC
.	TRBV2	TRBD2	TRBJ2-1	CAGSVVGTNNEQFF	TGTGCCGGCAGCGTCGTGGGGACTAACAATGAGCAGTTCTTC
.	TRBV18	.	TRBJ2-3	CASLRTDTQYF	TGTGCCAGCCTTCGCACAGATACGCAGTATTTT
.	TRBV28	TRBD2	TRBJ2-1	CASSILGTTQWFF	TGTGCCAGCAGTATACTAGGGACTACCCAGTGGTTCTTC
.	TRBV13	TRBD1	TRBJ2-7	CASSGNRGSSYEQYF	TGTGCCAGCAGCGGAAACAGGGGGAGCTCCTACGAGCAGTACTTC
.	TRBV27	.	TRBJ2-7	CASGYYGYEQYF	TGTGCCAGCGGGTACTACGGCTACGAGCAGTACTTC
.	TRBV4-1	TRBD2	TRBJ2-5	CASSQGTSGGVTQYF	TGCGCCAGCAGCCAAGGGACTAGCGGCGGGGTGACCCAGTACTTC
.	TRBV7-7	.	TRBJ2-3	CASSQKIQDTQYF	TGTGCTAGCAGCCAAAAGATACAGGATACGCAGTATTTT
.	TRBV3-1/TRBV3-2	.	TRBJ1-3	CASSQVSGSGNTIYF	TGTGCCAGCAGCCAAGTCAGCGGAAGTGGAAACACCATATATTTT
.	TRBV3-1/TRBV3-2	TRBD2	TRBJ2-1	CASSPSGGEQFF	TGTGCCAGCAGCCCGTCGGGGGGAGAGCAGTTCTTC
.	TRBV19	.	TRBJ2-7	CASSITGNWDEQYF	TGTGCCAGTAGTATTACAGGGAACTGGGACGAGCAGTACTTC
.	TRBV4-1	TRBD2	TRBJ2-2	CASSHKTSGVNTGELFF	TGCGCCAGCAGCCACAAAACTAGCGGGGTGAACACCGGGGAGCTGTTTTTT
.	TRBV27	TRBD2	TRBJ2-1	CASSLAPLLAGLYNEQFF	TGTGCCAGCAGTTTAGCCCCACTCCTAGCGGGTCTTTACAATGAGCAGTTCTTC
.	TRBV5-1	TRBD2	TRBJ2-3	CASSSGLVTDTQYF	TGCGCCAGCAGCTCGGGACTAGTTACAGATACGCAGTATTTT
.	TRBV19	TRBD2	TRBJ2-1	CASKSGGPFRAYEQFF	TGTGCCAGTAAGAGCGGGGGGCCTTTCAGGGCCTATGAGCAGTTCTTC
.	TRBV18	TRBD2	TRBJ2-2	CASSPPSGGAGGELFF	TGTGCCAGCTCACCACCGAGCGGGGGGGCCGGCGGGGAGCTGTTTTTT
.	TRBV2	.	TRBJ1-4	CASSNLPAELFF	TGTGCCAGCAGCAACCTACCCGCGGAACTGTTTTTT
few	TRBV30	.	TRBJ1-5	CAWTSARVNQPQHF	TGTGCCTGGACTTCGGCCAGGGTGAATCAGCCCCAGCATTTT
.	TRBV30	TRBD2	TRBJ2-3	CAWTRGAGGTDTQYF	TGTGCCTGGACCCGAGGGGCGGGGGGCACAGATACGCAGTATTTT